This is a list of T cell receptor beta chains from one sample in a study of cytomegalovirus exposure and HLA in healthy donors. TCRdb's copy holds only in-frame clones and misses some; the assay was immunoSEQ multiplex PCR. The sample holds about 160,000 clones, around 80% seen once. The specimen was PBMCs. The source is a man younger than 35 in good health and CMV-seropositive. Each CDR3 is given with its conserved first and last residue. The D gene is left open where the match is weak. Rows may omit the clone size; those that give it use once, few, many or a size class.

D gene	J gene	clone size	V gene	CDR3 DNA	CDR3 protein
NA	TRBJ1-2	NA	TRBV21-1	TGTGCCAGCAGCAAAGTGACGGGATACTATGGCTACACCTTC	CASSKVTGYYGYTF
TRBD1	TRBJ1-5	NA	TRBV6-1	TGTGCCAGCAGTGAGGACAGGTCCTATAGCAATCAGCCCCAGCATTTT	CASSEDRSYSNQPQHF
TRBD2	TRBJ2-6	NA	TRBV2	TGTGCCAGCAGTTCTATCCCGACCGGGACTAGCGGCTCTGGGGCCAACGTCCTGACTTTC	CASSSIPTGTSGSGANVLTF
NA	TRBJ1-3	NA	TRBV14	TGTGCCAGCAGCCAAGTTTACTACTCTGGAAACACCATATATTTT	CASSQVYYSGNTIYF
NA	TRBJ2-2	few	TRBV7-9	TGTGCCAGCAGCACGACCTCCCCTGTAGGGCGGGGGAACACCGGGGAGCTGTTTTTT	CASSTTSPVGRGNTGELFF
TRBD2	TRBJ2-3	NA	TRBV7-2	TGTGCCAGCAGCATGACCGGGACTAGTGGAACAGATACGCAGTATTTT	CASSMTGTSGTDTQYF
NA	TRBJ1-1	NA	TRBV7-9	TGTGCCAGCAGCTTATCGTTACGGGGAGGGACTGAAGCTTTCTTT	CASSLSLRGGTEAFF
NA	TRBJ1-5	NA	TRBV4-3	TGCGCCAGCAGCCAAGCACCCGCGGTGGAGGGGTTGAGCCAGCCCCAGCATTTT	CASSQAPAVEGLSQPQHF
NA	TRBJ2-5	NA	TRBV6-6	TGTGCCAGCAGTTACTCCCCTAGCCAAGAGACCCAGTACTTC	CASSYSPSQETQYF
NA	TRBJ1-1	NA	TRBV29-1	TGCAGCGTTTATCCGACGGGGGGGACTGAAGCTTTCTTT	CSVYPTGGTEAFF
TRBD1	TRBJ1-6	NA	TRBV7-9	TGTGCCAGCAGCCCGACGACAGGGGCGGGTTCACCCCTCCACTTT	CASSPTTGAGSPLHF
NA	TRBJ1-1	NA	TRBV4-2	TGTGCCAGCAGCCAAGTCTCGCGTACTGAAGCTTTCTTT	CASSQVSRTEAFF
NA	TRBJ1-2	NA	TRBV5-1	TGCGCCAGCAGCCTAGGATCTGTCTACACCTTC	CASSLGSVYTF
NA	TRBJ1-2	NA	TRBV5-1	TGCGCCAGCAGCGGGAGTAGTTCTAACTATGGCTACACCTTC	CASSGSSSNYGYTF
TRBD1	TRBJ2-7	NA	TRBV5-6	TGTGCCAGCAGCTTGGGAGATGGGACAGGAAATCCGTACGAGCAGTACTTC	CASSLGDGTGNPYEQYF
NA	TRBJ2-6	NA	TRBV5-1	TGCGCCAGCAGCCTGGGGCCTGGCGGGGCCAACGGCCTGACTTTC	CASSLGPGGANGLTF
NA	TRBJ1-5	NA	TRBV7-2	TGTGCCAGCAGCTCAAGTTCCGGTGGTCAGCCCCAGCATTTT	CASSSSSGGQPQHF
NA	TRBJ2-4	once	TRBV10-2	TGCGCCAGCAGTGACTTAAAAAACATTCAGTACTTC	CASSDLKNIQYF
NA	TRBJ2-5	NA	TRBV18	TGTGCCAGCTCACCAAGGGCGGGGTCCGGAGAGACCCAGTACTTC	CASSPRAGSGETQYF
NA	TRBJ2-2	NA	TRBV4-2	TGTGCCAGCAGCCAAGATATTAGGCAGGGGTACGCCGGGGAGCTGTTTTTT	CASSQDIRQGYAGELFF